One TCR beta chain is described in this entry. Its antigen is not known. This sample was included in a study of radiotherapy plus CTLA-4 blockade in lung cancer. The wider study: Among patients, 15% to 20% showed objective responses, and around 30% had disease control. Findings and caveats of the study: Radiotherapy plus ipilimumab was followed by expansion in blood of tumor-derived TCR clones. Reports state that early shifts in blood T cell clones, with interferon-beta, best predicted response.

TCRdb's copy holds only in-frame clones and misses some; the assay was immunoSEQ multiplex PCR. The profile shows some 77,000 clones, around 87% of them singletons. Patients in the study, people with chemo-refractory metastatic non-small-cell lung cancer, received focal radiation plus ipilimumab CTLA-4 blockade. Germline-derived CDR1 and CDR2 are MGHDK and SYGVNS. With 0 bases clipped from V and 6 bases from J, the junction kept 11 bases outside the gene matches. The CDR3 loop spans 17 amino acids. V gene TRBV25-1 combines with J gene TRBJ2-1, with TRBD2 identical over 7 bases. This clonotype was obtained from a human donor with non-small cell lung cancer who had a partial response to radiotherapy plus ipilimumab. The sample was peripheral blood, taken from a patient treated with radiotherapy plus ipilimumab. The CDR3 DNA sequence: TGTGCCAGCAGTGAATATTTCGCGGGAGTTGTGGGCAATGAGCAGTTCTTC. It specifies CASSEYFAGVVGNEQFF.